Below, 13 T cell receptor beta chains from the same sample are listed, as sequenced in a study of T cells after yellow fever vaccination. TCRdb processed the 5' RACE reads anew with MiXCR; each CDR3 protein has one entry. The sample carries a few hundred thousand distinct CDR3 sequences, around 21% recorded once. This specimen consisted of PBMCs, obtained 15 days after the yellow fever booster vaccination. These TCRs come from a man younger than 45 who received the YFV17D yellow fever vaccine.

V usage is TRBV7-2 and J usage is TRBJ1-2, with D tentatively TRBD1 (5 bases). Germline V gene lookup returns CDR1 SGHTA and CDR2 FQGNSA. CDR3 size: 17 residues. V was cut by 3 bases and J by 0 bases, with 17 bases left in between. CDR3 in DNA: TGTGCCAGCAGCTTCGGTCAGGGTACTTCAGCTAACTATGGCTACACCTTC. It codes for CASSFGQGTSANYGYTF. Full variable domain (missing parts from reference TRBV7-2 and TRBJ1-2): GAGVSQSPSNKVTEKGKDVELRCDPISGHTALYWYRQSLGQGLEFLIYFQGNSAPDKSGLPSDRFSAERTGGSVSTLTIQRTQQEDSAVYLCASSFGQGTSANYGYTFGSGTRLTVV.

The chain has TRBV6-2 or TRBV6-3 and TRBJ2-7, with a possible D match to TRBD1 (7 bases). This CDR3 contains 14 residues. The germline V gene has CDR1 MNHEY and CDR2 SVGEGT. The V and J ends lost 7 bases and 3 bases respectively, with 16 bases between them. The CDR3 spells CASTRGAADYEQYF. The CDR3 DNA reads TGTGCCAGCACCAGGGGGGCGGCCGACTACGAGCAGTACTTC.

The gene calls are TRBV10-3 and TRBJ2-1; D may be TRBD2 (6 bases). The CDR3 loop spans 12 amino acids. Germline CDR1 and CDR2: ENHRY and SYGVKD. V lost 3 bases and J 7 bases, leaving 7 bases between the germline ends. The CDR3 loop reads CAISDGGNEQFF. The CDR3 nucleotides read TGTGCCATCAGTGATGGAGGGAATGAGCAGTTCTTC.

The gene calls are TRBV15 and TRBJ2-7, with 10 bases lining up with TRBD2. This CDR3 region has 16 residues. Germline CDR1 LNHNV, CDR2 YYDKDF (reference sequence). Trimming took 0 bases from V and 5 from J; bases not matched to a gene: 7. The CDR3 DNA reads as TGTGCCACCAGCAGAGATCTGCTAGCGGGAGTGCACGAGCAGTACTTC. It encodes CATSRDLLAGVHEQYF. The full variable domain, with the rest looked up from reference TRBV15 and TRBJ2-7, is DAMVIQNPRYQVTQFGKPVTLSCSQTLNHNVMYWYQQKSSQAPKLLFHYYDKDFNNEADTPDNFQSRRPNTSFCFLDIRSPGLGDTAMYLCATSRDLLAGVHEQYFGPGTRLTVT.

The chain uses TRBV7-2 and TRBJ2-1; TRBD2 might be the D (6 bases). V gave up 0 bases and J gave up 6 bases, with 6 bases separating them. The CDR3 is 13 residues long. Germline CDR1 reads SGHTA; CDR2 reads FQGNSA. This CDR3 reads CASSLAEGNEQFF. The CDR3 DNA sequence: TGTGCCAGCAGCTTAGCGGAGGGCAATGAGCAGTTCTTC.

The rearrangement links TRBV20-1 to TRBJ1-6; TRBD1 agrees at 7 bases. The junction had 6 bases not matched to a gene; V was cut back by 4 bases and J by 9 bases. CDR1 and CDR2 (germline): DFQATT, SNEGSKA (reference sequence). CDR3 size: 13 residues. In DNA, the CDR3 is TGCAGTGCTACTTATCGACAGGGTTCACCCCTCCACTTT. Protein product: CSATYRQGSPLHF.

This clonotype was seen a few times. The genes are TRBV20-1 and TRBJ2-1; D is uncertain. V was pared by 8 bases and J by 5 bases, with 16 bases between. CDR3 length: 13 amino acids. Germline V gives CDR1 DFQATT, CDR2 SNEGSKA (reference sequence). The DNA for the CDR3 is TGCAGTACGACCCCGGTAGCTAACAATGAGCAGTTCTTC. This encodes CSTTPVANNEQFF.

The rearrangement links TRBV9 to TRBJ2-7; 11 bases agree with TRBD1. Germline V lookup: CDR1 SGDLS, CDR2 YYNGEE. Unmatched junction bases numbered 5, after V lost 4 bases and J lost 2 bases. This CDR3 is built from 15 residues. CDR3: CASSTGQGDAYEQYF. For the CDR3, the DNA is TGTGCCAGCAGCACGGGACAGGGGGACGCCTACGAGCAGTACTTC.

This clonotype has more than one count but fewer than ten. This chain connects TRBV7-2 to TRBJ2-1; 8 bases are a match to TRBD2. The V and J ends lost 0 bases and 8 bases, in that order; junction bases with no gene match: 9. CDR1 SGHTA and CDR2 FQGNSA come from the germline V gene. The CDR3 extends over 16 amino acids. The CDR3 protein is CASSLALLAEPHEQFF. The CDR3 nucleotides are TGTGCCAGCAGCTTAGCGCTACTAGCGGAGCCCCATGAGCAGTTCTTC.

The rearrangement joins TRBV14 to TRBJ2-6, with D possibly TRBD2 on 5 matching bases. V dropped 6 bases and J dropped 0 bases, with 15 bases sitting between them. Per the germline V gene, CDR1 is SGHDN and CDR2 is FVKESK. This CDR3 spans 17 amino acids. In DNA, the CDR3 is TGTGCCAGCAGTAGAAGCGGCTCCGTCTCTGGGGCCAACGTCCTGACTTTC. It yields the protein CASSRSGSVSGANVLTF.

This chain connects TRBV20-1 to TRBJ2-1; 11 bases are a match to TRBD2. V was pared by 6 bases and J by 0 bases, with 13 bases of the junction left unmatched. Germline lookup yields CDR1 DFQATT and CDR2 SNEGSKA (reference sequence). CDR3 length equals 18 residues. DNA for the CDR3: TGCAGTGCCCTCCCGGGACTAGCGGCAACAAGCTCCTACAATGAGCAGTTCTTC. As protein: CSALPGLAATSSYNEQFF.

This chain connects TRBV18 to TRBJ2-3, with D hard to call. Trimming took off 3 bases at V and 2 bases at J, with 9 bases between the two ends. The CDR3 is made up of 14 amino acids. The germline V gene has CDR1 KGHSH and CDR2 LQKENI. The CDR3 region has the DNA TGTGCCAGCTCACCGGTGGGTAACACAGATACGCAGTATTTT. Translated: CASSPVGNTDTQYF.

This clonotype has a count of ten or more. The J gene is TRBJ2-1, the V gene TRBV20-1; a weak D match, TRBD2 (5 bases). There are 14 residues in the CDR3. The germline CDR1 and CDR2 sequences are DFQATT and SNEGSKA (reference sequence). Trimming pared 5 bases from V and 0 bases from J, leaving 11 bases between. DNA for the CDR3: TGCAGTGCTCCGTCGGGAAGCTCCTACAATGAGCAGTTCTTC. The encoded protein is CSAPSGSSYNEQFF.